The clone carrying this T cell receptor (beta chain) was observed many times. The entry originates in a study of human T cells and chemical hapten exposure. V was shortened by 10 bases and J by 5 bases, with 12 bases between the two germline ends. CDR1 and CDR2 (germline): MDHEN, SYDVKM. This CDR3 region has 12 residues. The time point denotes: pre-sensitization, week 0. The sample's treatment: therapeutic diphenylcyclopropenone sensitization with weekly scalp DPC. TCRdb independently ran MiXCR on the RACE reads; one entry per CDR3 protein. Here the sample spans 280,000 or so distinct CDR3 sequences, almost 8% being singletons.

This chain links TRBV28 with TRBJ1-5, with no clear D. Sequencing used whole blood, obtained in connection with sensitization to the hapten diphenylcyclopropenone (DPC). This TCR came from a man between 18 and 29 years old with alopecia areata. Some clones in this sample may be carry-over from other donors' samples. Here the CDR3 DNA reads TGTGCCATCCACCAGAGGGATCAGCCCCAGCATTTT. It translates to CAIHQRDQPQHF.